Each of the 19 T cell receptor beta chains below was sequenced from the same sample in a study of naive and memory T cell subsets. The beta constant-region primer was an equimolar mix of two oligonucleotides covering TRBC1 and TRBC2. TCRdb re-derived calls from the UMI-ligation and nested PCR reads in MiXCR, one entry per CDR3 protein. The top ten clones hold 0.14% of a sample with 130,000 to 150,000 distinct CDR3 sequences, over 15% of them seen once. Material: naive CD4+ T cells from blood. The receptor set was obtained from a human donor in good health.

This clonotype has more than one count but fewer than ten. The rearrangement uses TRBV3-1 and TRBJ2-1; no definite D call. The CDR3 is 12 residues long. With 2 bases removed from V and 6 bases from J, the gap between germline ends came to 5 bases. Germline V lookup: CDR1 LGHDT, CDR2 YNNKEL (reference sequence). DNA of the CDR3: TGTGCCAGCAGCCAAAGCGTCAATGAGCAGTTCTTC. It is translated as CASSQSVNEQFF.

In this sample, this clonotype turned up a few times. CDR3 protein: CASSLEGGSTDTQYF. The CDR3 nucleotides read TGTGCCAGCAGCCTAGAGGGCGGGAGCACAGATACGCAGTATTTT. The chain links TRBV7-2 to TRBJ2-3, with a weak D call TRBD2 (5 bases). This CDR3 contains 15 residues. Trimming stripped 5 bases from V and 0 bases from J, with 12 bases between. CDR1 is SGHTA, CDR2 FQGNSA, per germline. The full variable domain, in which reference TRBV7-2 and TRBJ2-3 provide the parts outside the CDR3, is GAGVSQSPSNKVTEKGKDVELRCDPISGHTALYWYRQSLGQGLEFLIYFQGNSAPDKSGLPSDRFSAERTGGSVSTLTIQRTQQEDSAVYLCASSLEGGSTDTQYFGPGTRLTVL.

The J gene is TRBJ2-7, the V gene TRBV20-1, with TRBD2 identical over 9 bases. This CDR3 spans 13 amino acids. Per the germline V gene, CDR1 is DFQATT and CDR2 is SNEGSKA (reference sequence). With 3 bases clipped from V and 6 bases from J, the junction kept 6 bases outside the gene matches. The CDR3 DNA follows: TGCAGTGCTAGTCCAGCGGGAGGTCCCGAGCAGTACTTC. Amino acids: CSASPAGGPEQYF.

Ten or more counts support this clonotype. This chain links TRBV3-1 with TRBJ2-1; D might be TRBD2 (5 bases). V lost 4 bases, J lost 8 bases, and 15 bases lay in between. The CDR3 consists of 14 residues. Germline V lookup: CDR1 LGHDT, CDR2 YNNKEL (reference sequence). As DNA, the CDR3 is TGTGCCAGCAGCCTTCTCTCGAGCGGCCATGAGCAGTTCTTC. Its translation is CASSLLSSGHEQFF.

This clonotype was seen a few times. This chain uses TRBV20-1 with TRBJ1-1, with D perhaps TRBD1 (6 bases). Germline V lookup: CDR1 DFQATT, CDR2 SNEGSKA (reference sequence). Trimming pared 6 bases from V and 5 bases from J, leaving 13 bases between. The CDR3 runs to 12 residues. The CDR3 loop is CSAHPGETEAFF. The CDR3 DNA is TGCAGTGCCCATCCAGGGGAGACTGAAGCTTTCTTT.

This clonotype has a single count. A much larger clone lies a single base off, so this may be a read error. The CDR3 sequence: CASRMTGKEASF. Written as DNA, the CDR3 is TGTGCCAGCAGGATGACAGGGAAAGAAGCTTCCTTT. The chain couples TRBV28 to TRBJ1-1; 7 nucleotides line up with TRBD1. The CDR3 sequence is 12 residues long. Germline V gene data show CDR1 as MDHEN and CDR2 as SYDVKM.

This clonotype was observed a few times. V gene TRBV7-8 combines with J gene TRBJ2-3, with 10 nucleotides matching TRBD2. This CDR3 contains 16 residues. J lost 4 bases, V lost 5 bases, and 9 bases had no gene match. Germline CDR1 is SGHVS and CDR2 is FQNEAQ. This CDR3 reads CASSPRPSGSADTQYF. CDR3 in DNA: TGTGCCAGCAGCCCCCGTCCTAGCGGGAGCGCAGATACGCAGTATTTT.

Only a few counts were recorded for this clonotype. CDR3 protein: CASSLAGTNTGELFF. The CDR3 nucleotides are TGTGCCAGCAGTCTAGCGGGCACGAACACCGGGGAGCTGTTTTTT. The rearrangement links TRBV6-4 to TRBJ2-2; TRBD2 matches at 8 bases. Germline-derived CDR1 and CDR2 are MRHNA and SNTAGT. The CDR3 contains 15 residues. Trimming at V came to 5 bases and at J to 0 bases, leaving 2 bases not matched to a gene.

The J gene is TRBJ1-1, the V gene TRBV11-1, with D perhaps TRBD1 (5 bases). Trimming removed 2 bases at V and 2 bases at J, with 12 bases between. The CDR3 totals 15 residues. Germline loops: CDR1 SGHAT, CDR2 FQDESV (reference sequence). CDR3 coding DNA: TGTGCCAGCAGCTTAACAGGACCGAGAAACACTGAAGCTTTCTTT. Amino acid sequence: CASSLTGPRNTEAFF.

V gene TRBV19 combines with J gene TRBJ2-5, with D perhaps matching TRBD2 (5 bases). The V end was cut by 6 bases, the J end by 5 bases, with 16 bases between. Germline V CDR1 and CDR2: LNHDA, SQIVND (reference sequence). The CDR3 spans 14 residues. CDR3 sequence (DNA): TGTGCCAGTAGAAGGACGGGGAACCGTGAGACCCAGTACTTC. Translated, it gives CASRRTGNRETQYF.

This clonotype was seen a handful of times. This chain links TRBV7-9 with TRBJ1-4; D remains ambiguous. This CDR3 spans 13 amino acids. Germline V gene sequence: CDR1 SEHNR, CDR2 FQNEAQ (reference sequence). The V gene lost 1 base and the J gene lost 6 bases, with 6 bases spanning the gap. As DNA, the CDR3 is TGTGCCAGCAGCTTAGAGGCGGATGAAAAACTGTTTTTT. Its protein product is CASSLEADEKLFF.

This clonotype was seen repeatedly, ten times or more. The chain combines TRBV29-1 with TRBJ2-7; D call uncertain. The CDR3 spans 11 residues. CDR1 is SQVTM, CDR2 ANQGSEA, per germline. V was cut by 4 bases and J by 3 bases, with 7 bases left in between. CDR3 amino acids: CSVGDNYEQYF. The CDR3 coding sequence is TGCAGCGTTGGCGACAACTACGAGCAGTACTTC.

This chain joins TRBV6-5 and TRBJ2-7; tentative D call: TRBD2 (6 bases). Germline V gene data show CDR1 as MNHEY and CDR2 as SVGAGI. Between the trimmed V and J ends, which lost 6 bases and 3 bases, there was a span of 18 bases. The CDR3 covers 15 residues. CDR3: CASRRGSGVFYEQYF. CDR3 DNA sequence: TGTGCCAGCAGGAGGGGTTCGGGAGTCTTCTACGAGCAGTACTTC.

The sample holds a few counts of this clonotype. This chain joins TRBV7-8 and TRBJ1-2; D is undetermined. Germline values: CDR1 SGHVS, CDR2 FQNEAQ. V lost 3 bases to trimming and J lost 2 bases, with 10 bases between them. CDR3 length: 14 amino acids. The CDR3 DNA follows: TGTGCCAGCAGCTTCCTGGACGGCAACTATGGCTACACCTTC. Translated, it gives CASSFLDGNYGYTF.

Only a few counts were recorded for this clonotype. The chain employs TRBV4-2 and TRBJ2-3; D might be TRBD2 (6 bases). Germline CDR1 reads LGHNA; CDR2 reads YNFKEQ. The CDR3 spans 17 residues. V was trimmed by 0 bases and J by 7 bases, leaving 20 bases between them. CDR3 residues: CASSQDLARNPPYTQYF. The DNA of the CDR3 is TGTGCCAGCAGCCAAGATCTAGCGCGCAACCCCCCTTATACGCAGTATTTT.

Many counts were recorded for this clonotype. The J gene is TRBJ2-5, the V gene TRBV20-1, with D unclear. Looked up from germline, CDR1 is DFQATT and CDR2 is SNEGSKA (reference sequence). The germline V and J ends were trimmed by 3 bases and 2 bases, with 7 bases remaining between them. This CDR3 comprises 12 residues. CDR3 in amino acids: CSASAQQETQYF. The CDR3 DNA follows: TGCAGTGCTAGTGCCCAGCAAGAGACCCAGTACTTC.

The V gene is TRBV24-1, the J gene TRBJ2-3; tentatively, D is TRBD1 or TRBD2 (5 bases each). The ends were cut back, 0 bases at V and 4 bases at J, with 13 bases in the middle. The CDR3 sequence is 16 residues long. CDR1 and CDR2 (germline): KGHDR, SFDVKD. This CDR3 is CATSDLRAEGPDTQYF. In DNA, the CDR3 is TGTGCCACCAGTGATTTGCGGGCAGAGGGGCCAGATACGCAGTATTTT.

V and J are TRBV5-1 and TRBJ2-5; 14 bases fit TRBD2. The CDR3 contains 15 residues. Germline V lookup: CDR1 SGHRS, CDR2 YFSETQ. J gave up 1 base and V 4 bases, and 0 bases lay outside the gene matches. CDR3 nucleotide sequence: TGCGCCAGCAGCGGGACTAGCGGGAGCCAAGAGACCCAGTACTTC. As protein: CASSGTSGSQETQYF.

This chain joins TRBV5-1 and TRBJ2-2; 16 positions agree with TRBD2. Germline-derived CDR1 and CDR2 are SGHRS and YFSETQ. V lost 3 bases to trimming and J lost 3 bases; unmatched junction nucleotides: 8. The CDR3 sequence is 19 residues long. CDR3: CASSSSQGLAGGYTGELFF. The CDR3 DNA reads TGCGCCAGCAGCTCTTCACAGGGACTAGCGGGAGGGTACACCGGGGAGCTGTTTTTT.